The present T cell receptor beta chain was sequenced within a study of T cell changes during pregnancy in multiple sclerosis. With 6 bases clipped from V and 7 bases from J, the junction kept 9 bases outside the gene matches. Germline-derived CDR1 and CDR2 are MDHEN and SYDVKM. The CDR3 sequence is 14 residues long. The method was immunoSEQ multiplex PCR; TCRdb's version includes in-frame clones alone and lacks a portion of them. Of under 45,000 clones in the sample, 90% to 95% were seen once. Sequencing used CD4+ T cells from peripheral blood mononuclear cells, obtained in the third trimester of pregnancy. The receptor was isolated from a female donor in good health, enrolled as a control in a pregnancy study. This rearrangement joins TRBV28 to TRBJ2-7, with 10 bases matching TRBD1. The CDR3 here is CASSPDRGVKEQYF. The DNA for the CDR3 is TGTGCCAGCAGCCCGGACAGGGGGGTAAAGGAGCAGTACTTC.